This T cell receptor beta chain was documented in a study of cytomegalovirus exposure and HLA in healthy donors. General study results and limits: A later analysis revealed that TCR association rates differed between HLA loci, peaking at DRB1 and bottoming out at HLA-C. The study designated 150 to 200 TCR beta chains cytomegalovirus-associated. 87-base-pair reads could not separate some V segments, including TRBV6-2 and TRBV6-3.

As for this clone: As yet, its antigen is unknown.

The PCR employed 60 Vbeta primers together with 13 Jbeta primers. TCRdb's table, derived via immunoSEQ multiplex PCR, lists solely in-frame clones and lacks some. The table records tens of thousands of clones, roughly 80% of them present only once. V gave up 6 bases and J gave up 0 bases, with 15 bases separating them. The V gene's germline CDR1 is SNHLY and CDR2 FYNNEI. The CDR3 covers 16 residues. Donors sampled were nominally healthy, though unrecorded immune exposures were likely. The rearrangement links TRBV2 to TRBJ2-4; no firm D call. What was sequenced was PBMCs. The receptor comes from a woman aged 30 to 39 in good health and CMV-seropositive. The CDR3, as DNA: TGTGCCAGCAGGTCCGAGGCGCTGCTAGCCAAAAACATTCAGTACTTC. Translation gives CASRSEALLAKNIQYF.